This entry describes one T cell receptor beta chain. The CDR3 has 15 residues. Per the germline V gene, CDR1 is SEHNR and CDR2 is FQNEAQ (reference sequence). Trimming removed 2 bases from V and 4 bases from J, with 12 bases in between. The data originate from a study of preoperative IRX-2 immunotherapy in early breast cancer. Treatment given: preoperative locoregional IRX-2 cytokine immunotherapy. Patients received preoperative, locoregional IRX-2 cytokine immunotherapy in a phase Ib study. Assay used: immunoSEQ multiplex PCR; TCRdb lists only in-frame clones, some missing. Here the sample spans over 60,000 clones, around 94% being singletons.

Sampling was performed from a patient treated with IRX-2 immunotherapy. The receptor was isolated from a human donor with breast cancer. The chain couples TRBV7-9 to TRBJ2-1; perhaps TRBD2 as D (5 bases). CDR3 DNA sequence: TGTGCCAGCAGCTTAAGAGGGAACCTTTACAATGAGCAGTTCTTC. This sequence encodes CASSLRGNLYNEQFF.